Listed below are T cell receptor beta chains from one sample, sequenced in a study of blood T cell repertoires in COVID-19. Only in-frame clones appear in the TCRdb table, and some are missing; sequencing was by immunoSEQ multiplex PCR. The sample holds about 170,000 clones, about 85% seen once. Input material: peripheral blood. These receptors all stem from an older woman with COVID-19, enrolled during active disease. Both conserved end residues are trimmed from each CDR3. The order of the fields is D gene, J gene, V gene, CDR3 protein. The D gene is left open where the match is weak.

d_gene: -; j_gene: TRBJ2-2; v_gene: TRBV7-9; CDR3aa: ASSSTGTGELF
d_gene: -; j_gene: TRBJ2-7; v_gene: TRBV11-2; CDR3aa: ASSLGPSSYEQY
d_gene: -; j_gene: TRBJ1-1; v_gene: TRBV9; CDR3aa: ASSVSGVGGAEAF
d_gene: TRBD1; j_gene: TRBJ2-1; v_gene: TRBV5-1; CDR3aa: ASSLTPGGLSSYNEQF
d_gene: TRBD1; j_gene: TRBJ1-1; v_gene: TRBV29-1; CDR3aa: SAGQGGTEAF
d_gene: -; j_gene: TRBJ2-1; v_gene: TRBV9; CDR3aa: ASSEGGAYRQF
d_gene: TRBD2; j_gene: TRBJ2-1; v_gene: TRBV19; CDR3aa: ASSTLLLAGAINSYNEQF
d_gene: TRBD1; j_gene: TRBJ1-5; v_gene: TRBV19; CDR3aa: ASRTTGVSNQPQH
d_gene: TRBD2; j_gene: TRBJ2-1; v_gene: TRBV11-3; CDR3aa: ASSPGTSGTDEQF
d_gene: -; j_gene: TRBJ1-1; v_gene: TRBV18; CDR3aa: ASSLDSDTEAF
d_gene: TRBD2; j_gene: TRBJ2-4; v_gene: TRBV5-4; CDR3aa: ASSRLSSGSFNIQY
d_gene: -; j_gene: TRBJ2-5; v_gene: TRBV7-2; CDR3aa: ASSLGQDQETQY
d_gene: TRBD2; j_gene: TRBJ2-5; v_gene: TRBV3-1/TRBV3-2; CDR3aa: ASRASGGPQETQY
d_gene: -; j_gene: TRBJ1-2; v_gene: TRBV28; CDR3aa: ASRLTGTPYGYT
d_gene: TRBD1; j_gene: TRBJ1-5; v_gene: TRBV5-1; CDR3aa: ASSPTGDSNQPQH
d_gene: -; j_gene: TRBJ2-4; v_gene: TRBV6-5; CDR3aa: ASTDGVDIQY